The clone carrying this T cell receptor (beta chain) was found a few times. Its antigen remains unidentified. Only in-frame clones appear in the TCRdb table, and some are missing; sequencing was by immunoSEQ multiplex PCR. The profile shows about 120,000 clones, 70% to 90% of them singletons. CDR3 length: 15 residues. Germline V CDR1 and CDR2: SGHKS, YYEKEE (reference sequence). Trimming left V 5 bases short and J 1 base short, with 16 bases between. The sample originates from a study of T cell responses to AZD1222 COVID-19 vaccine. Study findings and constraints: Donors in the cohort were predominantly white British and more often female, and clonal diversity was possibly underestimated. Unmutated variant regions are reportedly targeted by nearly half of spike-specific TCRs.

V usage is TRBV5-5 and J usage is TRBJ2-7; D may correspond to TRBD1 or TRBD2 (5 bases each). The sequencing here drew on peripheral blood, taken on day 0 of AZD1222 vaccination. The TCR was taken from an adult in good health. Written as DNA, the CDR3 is TGTGCCAGCAGGTTTCTCCGGGACGGTTCCTACGAGCAGTACTTC. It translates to CASRFLRDGSYEQYF.